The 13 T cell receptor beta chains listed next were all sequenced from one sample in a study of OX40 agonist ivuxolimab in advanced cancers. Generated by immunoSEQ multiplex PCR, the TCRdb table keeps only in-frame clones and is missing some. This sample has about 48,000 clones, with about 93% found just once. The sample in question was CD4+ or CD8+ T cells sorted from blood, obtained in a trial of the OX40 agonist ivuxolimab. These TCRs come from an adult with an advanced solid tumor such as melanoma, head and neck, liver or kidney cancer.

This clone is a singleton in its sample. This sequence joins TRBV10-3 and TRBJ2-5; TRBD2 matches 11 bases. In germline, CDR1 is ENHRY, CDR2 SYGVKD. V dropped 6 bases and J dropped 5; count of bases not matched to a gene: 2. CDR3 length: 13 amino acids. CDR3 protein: CAISRTSGETQYF. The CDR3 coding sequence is TGTGCCATCAGCCGGACTAGCGGGGAGACCCAGTACTTC.

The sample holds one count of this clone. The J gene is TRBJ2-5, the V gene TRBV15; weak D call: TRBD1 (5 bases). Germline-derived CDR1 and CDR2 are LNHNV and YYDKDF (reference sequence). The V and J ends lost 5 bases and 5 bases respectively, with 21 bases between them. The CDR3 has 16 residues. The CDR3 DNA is TGTGCCACCAGCCGAGCCGTTAGAAGGGGCGAGGAGACCCAGTACTTC. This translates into CATSRAVRRGEETQYF.

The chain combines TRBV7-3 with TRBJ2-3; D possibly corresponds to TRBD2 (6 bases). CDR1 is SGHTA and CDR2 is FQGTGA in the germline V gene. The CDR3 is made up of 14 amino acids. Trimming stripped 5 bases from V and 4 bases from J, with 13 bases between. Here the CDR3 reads CASSPGGLADTQYF. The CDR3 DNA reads TGTGCCAGCAGCCCCGGAGGGCTCGCAGATACGCAGTATTTT.

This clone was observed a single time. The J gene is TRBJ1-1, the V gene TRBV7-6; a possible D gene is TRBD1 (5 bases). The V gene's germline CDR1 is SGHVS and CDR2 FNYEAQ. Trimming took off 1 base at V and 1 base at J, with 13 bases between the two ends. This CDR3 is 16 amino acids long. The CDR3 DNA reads TGTGCCAGCAGCTTAGGGTCCAGGGCCTCGAACACTGAAGCTTTCTTT. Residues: CASSLGSRASNTEAFF.

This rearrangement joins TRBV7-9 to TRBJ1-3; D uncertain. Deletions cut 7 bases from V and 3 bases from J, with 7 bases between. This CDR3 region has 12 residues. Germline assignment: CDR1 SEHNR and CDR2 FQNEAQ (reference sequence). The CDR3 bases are TGTGCCAGCACCTCCCTTGGAAACACCATATATTTT. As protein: CASTSLGNTIYF.

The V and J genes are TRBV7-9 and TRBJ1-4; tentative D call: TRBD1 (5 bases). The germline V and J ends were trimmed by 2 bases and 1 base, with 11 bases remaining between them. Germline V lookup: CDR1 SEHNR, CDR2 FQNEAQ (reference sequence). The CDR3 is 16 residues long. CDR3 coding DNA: TGTGCCAGCAGCTTATTCATGGGGCTAACTAATGAAAAACTGTTTTTT. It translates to CASSLFMGLTNEKLFF.

Here the CDR3 reads CASSWTDTYGYTF. CDR3 nucleotides: TGTGCCAGTAGCTGGACAGATACCTATGGCTACACCTTC. The chain links TRBV19 to TRBJ1-2; a possible D gene is TRBD1 (6 bases). The CDR3 is 13 amino acids. The germline V and J ends were trimmed by 6 bases and 4 bases, with 12 bases remaining between them. Germline lookup yields CDR1 LNHDA and CDR2 SQIVND (reference sequence).

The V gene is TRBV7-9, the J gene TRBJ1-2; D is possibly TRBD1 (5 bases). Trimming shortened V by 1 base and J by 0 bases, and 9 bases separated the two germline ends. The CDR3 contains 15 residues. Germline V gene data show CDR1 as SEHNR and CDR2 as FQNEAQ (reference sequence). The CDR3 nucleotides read TGTGCCAGCAGCTTAGGACAGCCTACTAACTATGGCTACACCTTC. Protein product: CASSLGQPTNYGYTF. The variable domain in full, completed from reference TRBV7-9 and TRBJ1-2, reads DTGVSQNPRHKITKRGQNVTFRCDPISEHNRLYWYRQTLGQGPEFLTYFQNEAQLEKSRLLSDRFSAERPKGSFSTLEIQRTEQGDSAMYLCASSLGQPTNYGYTFGSGTRLTVV.

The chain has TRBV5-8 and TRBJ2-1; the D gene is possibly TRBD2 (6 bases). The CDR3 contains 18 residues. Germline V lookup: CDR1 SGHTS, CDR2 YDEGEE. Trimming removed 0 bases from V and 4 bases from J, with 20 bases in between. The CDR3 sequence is CASSLVSFGGFDYNEQFF. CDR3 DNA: TGTGCCAGCAGCTTGGTTTCATTCGGGGGTTTTGATTACAATGAGCAGTTCTTC.

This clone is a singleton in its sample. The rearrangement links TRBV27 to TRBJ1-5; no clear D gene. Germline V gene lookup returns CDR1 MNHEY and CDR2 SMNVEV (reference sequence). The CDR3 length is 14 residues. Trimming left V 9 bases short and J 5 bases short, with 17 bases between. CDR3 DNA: TGTGCCAGTTCAAGGACGCACGGAGATCAGCCCCAGCATTTT. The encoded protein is CASSRTHGDQPQHF.

CDR3 in DNA: TGTGCCAGCAGCCGGACAGGTATTATATCGGGTCAGCCCCAGCATTTT. This sequence encodes CASSRTGIISGQPQHF. The gene calls are TRBV27 and TRBJ1-5, with TRBD1 matching 7 bases. Germline CDR1 reads MNHEY; CDR2 reads SMNVEV (reference sequence). The V gene end was trimmed by 6 bases and the J gene end by 6 bases; junction bases not matched to a gene: 14. This CDR3 contains 16 residues.

CDR3: CASTIGFSPLHF. DNA of the CDR3: TGTGCCAGTACCATAGGCTTCTCACCCCTCCACTTT. The gene calls are TRBV19 and TRBJ1-6; D unresolved. V was clipped by 7 bases and J by 10 bases, with 11 bases between them. The CDR3 is 12 amino acids. Germline loops: CDR1 LNHDA, CDR2 SQIVND (reference sequence).

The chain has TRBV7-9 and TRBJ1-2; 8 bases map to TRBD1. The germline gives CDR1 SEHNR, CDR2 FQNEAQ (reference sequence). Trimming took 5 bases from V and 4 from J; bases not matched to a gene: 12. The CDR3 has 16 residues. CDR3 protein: CASSRRWTGWLYGYTF. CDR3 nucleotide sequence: TGTGCCAGCAGCCGGCGATGGACAGGGTGGCTCTATGGCTACACCTTC.